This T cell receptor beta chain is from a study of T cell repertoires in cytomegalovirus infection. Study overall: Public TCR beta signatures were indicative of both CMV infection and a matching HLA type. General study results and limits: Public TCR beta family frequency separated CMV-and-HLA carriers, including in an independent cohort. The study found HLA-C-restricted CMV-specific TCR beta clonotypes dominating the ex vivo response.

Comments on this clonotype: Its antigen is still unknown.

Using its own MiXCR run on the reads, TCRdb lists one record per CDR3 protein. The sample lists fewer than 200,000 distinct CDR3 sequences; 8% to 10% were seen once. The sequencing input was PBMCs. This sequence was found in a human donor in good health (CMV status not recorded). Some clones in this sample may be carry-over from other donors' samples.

The CDR3: CSAVGLAGGGEQFF. The CDR3 DNA is TGCAGTGCCGTCGGACTAGCGGGAGGGGGTGAGCAGTTCTTC. This chain links TRBV20-1 with TRBJ2-1, with 15 bases that match TRBD2. From germline, CDR1 is DFQATT and CDR2 SNEGSKA (reference sequence). Trimming at V came to 6 bases and at J to 9 bases, leaving 6 bases not matched to a gene. The CDR3 runs 14 residues.